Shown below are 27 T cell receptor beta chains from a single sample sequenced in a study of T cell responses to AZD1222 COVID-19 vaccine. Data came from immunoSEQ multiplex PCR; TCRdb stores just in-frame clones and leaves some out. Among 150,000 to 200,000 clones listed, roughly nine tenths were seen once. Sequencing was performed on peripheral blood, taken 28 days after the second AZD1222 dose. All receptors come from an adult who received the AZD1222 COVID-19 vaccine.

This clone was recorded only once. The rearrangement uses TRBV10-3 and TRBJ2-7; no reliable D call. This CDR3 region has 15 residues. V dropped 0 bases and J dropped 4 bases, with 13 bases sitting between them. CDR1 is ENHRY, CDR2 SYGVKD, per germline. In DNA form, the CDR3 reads TGTGCCATCAGTGAGTCTGCGAACCCCCTTTACGAGCAGTACTTC. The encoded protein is CAISESANPLYEQYF.

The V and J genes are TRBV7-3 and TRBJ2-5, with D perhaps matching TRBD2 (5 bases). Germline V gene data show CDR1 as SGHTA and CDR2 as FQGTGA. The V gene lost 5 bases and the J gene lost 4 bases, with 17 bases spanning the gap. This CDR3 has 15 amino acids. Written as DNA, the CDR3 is TGTGCCAGCAGCCCCCTAGTGGGAGAAAGAGAGACCCAGTACTTC. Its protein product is CASSPLVGERETQYF.

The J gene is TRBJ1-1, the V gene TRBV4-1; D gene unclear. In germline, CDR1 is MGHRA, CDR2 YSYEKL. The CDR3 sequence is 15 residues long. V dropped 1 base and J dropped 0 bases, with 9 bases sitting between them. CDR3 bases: TGCGCCAGCAGCCAAGCGGAAGCCATGAACACTGAAGCTTTCTTT. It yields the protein CASSQAEAMNTEAFF.

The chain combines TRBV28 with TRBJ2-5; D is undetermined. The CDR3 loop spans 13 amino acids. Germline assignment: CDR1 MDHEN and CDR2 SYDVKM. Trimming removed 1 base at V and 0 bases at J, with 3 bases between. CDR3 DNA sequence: TGTGCCAGCAGTTTATACGACCAAGAGACCCAGTACTTC. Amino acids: CASSLYDQETQYF.

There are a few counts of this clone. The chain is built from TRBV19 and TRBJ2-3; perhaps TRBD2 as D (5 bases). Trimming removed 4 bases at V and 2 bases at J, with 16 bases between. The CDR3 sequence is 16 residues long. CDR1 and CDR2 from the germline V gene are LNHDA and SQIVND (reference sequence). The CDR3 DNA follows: TGTGCCAGTAGTACCCCCATCGGAGGAATCACAGATACGCAGTATTTT. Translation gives CASSTPIGGITDTQYF.

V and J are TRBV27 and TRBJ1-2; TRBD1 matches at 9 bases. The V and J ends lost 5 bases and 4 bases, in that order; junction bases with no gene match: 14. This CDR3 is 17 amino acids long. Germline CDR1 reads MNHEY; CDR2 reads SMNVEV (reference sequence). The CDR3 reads CASSLSAQGARGYGYTF. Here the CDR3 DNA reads TGTGCCAGCAGTCTCTCGGCACAGGGGGCGAGGGGCTATGGCTACACCTTC.

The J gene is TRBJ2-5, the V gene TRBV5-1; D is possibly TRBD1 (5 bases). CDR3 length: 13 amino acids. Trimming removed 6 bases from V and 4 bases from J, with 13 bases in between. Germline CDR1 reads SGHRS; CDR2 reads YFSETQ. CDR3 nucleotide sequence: TGCGCCAGCAAATACAGGACGGGAGAGACCCAGTACTTC. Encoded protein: CASKYRTGETQYF.

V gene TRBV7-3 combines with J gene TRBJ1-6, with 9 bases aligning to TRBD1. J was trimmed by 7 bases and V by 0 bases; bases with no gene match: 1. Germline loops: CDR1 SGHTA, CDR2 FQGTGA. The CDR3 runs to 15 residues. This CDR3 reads CASSLTGTGNSPLHF. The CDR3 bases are TGTGCCAGCAGCTTAACAGGGACAGGGAATTCACCCCTCCACTTT. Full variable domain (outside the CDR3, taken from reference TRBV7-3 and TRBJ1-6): GAGVSQTPSNKVTEKGKYVELRCDPISGHTALYWYRQSLGQGPEFLIYFQGTGAADDSGLPNDRFFAVRPEGSVSTLKIQRTERGDSAVYLCASSLTGTGNSPLHFGNGTRLTVT.

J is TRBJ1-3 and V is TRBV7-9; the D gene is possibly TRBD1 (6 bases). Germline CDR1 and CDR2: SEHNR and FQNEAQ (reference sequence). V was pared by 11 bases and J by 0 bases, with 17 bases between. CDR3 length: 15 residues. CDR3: CAGHRDRSSGNTIYF. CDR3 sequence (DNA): TGTGCCGGACACCGAGACAGGAGCTCTGGAAACACCATATATTTT.

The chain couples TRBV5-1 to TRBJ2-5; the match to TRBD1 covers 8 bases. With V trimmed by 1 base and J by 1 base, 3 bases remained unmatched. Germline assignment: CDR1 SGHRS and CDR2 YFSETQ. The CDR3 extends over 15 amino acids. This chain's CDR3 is CASSLNTGGQETQYF. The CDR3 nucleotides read TGCGCCAGCAGCTTGAATACAGGGGGCCAAGAGACCCAGTACTTC.

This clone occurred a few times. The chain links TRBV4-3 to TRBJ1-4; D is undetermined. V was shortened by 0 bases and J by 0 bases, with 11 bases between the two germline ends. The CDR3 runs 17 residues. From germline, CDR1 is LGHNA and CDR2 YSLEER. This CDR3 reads CASSQDRAAATNEKLFF. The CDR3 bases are TGCGCCAGCAGCCAAGATAGGGCAGCAGCAACTAATGAAAAACTGTTTTTT.

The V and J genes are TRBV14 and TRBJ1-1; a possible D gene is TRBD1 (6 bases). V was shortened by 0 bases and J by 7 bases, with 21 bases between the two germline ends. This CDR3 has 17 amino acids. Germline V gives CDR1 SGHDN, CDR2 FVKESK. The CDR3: CASSQDYRTVENVEAFF. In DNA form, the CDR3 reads TGTGCCAGCAGCCAAGATTATCGGACAGTGGAGAACGTTGAAGCTTTCTTT.

The DNA of the CDR3 is TGTGCCAGCAGGACGGGACGGGTGGACACTGAAGCTTTCTTT. Protein sequence: CASRTGRVDTEAFF. The chain couples TRBV27 to TRBJ1-1, with D possibly being TRBD1 (5 bases). Germline CDR1 MNHEY, CDR2 SMNVEV (reference sequence). The CDR3 consists of 14 residues. Trimming removed 6 bases at V and 3 bases at J, with 14 bases between.

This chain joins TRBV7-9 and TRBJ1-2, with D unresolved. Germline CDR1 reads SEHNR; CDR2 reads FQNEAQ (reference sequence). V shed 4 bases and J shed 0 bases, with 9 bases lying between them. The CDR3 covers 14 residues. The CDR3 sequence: CASSSTPPNYGYTF. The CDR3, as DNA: TGTGCCAGCAGCTCCACGCCGCCTAACTATGGCTACACCTTC.

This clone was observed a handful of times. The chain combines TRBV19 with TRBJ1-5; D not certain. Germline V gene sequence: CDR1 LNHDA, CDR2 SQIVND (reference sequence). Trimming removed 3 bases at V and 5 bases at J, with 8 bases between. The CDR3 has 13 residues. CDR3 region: CASSMYRDQPQHF. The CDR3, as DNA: TGTGCCAGTAGTATGTACAGAGATCAGCCCCAGCATTTT.

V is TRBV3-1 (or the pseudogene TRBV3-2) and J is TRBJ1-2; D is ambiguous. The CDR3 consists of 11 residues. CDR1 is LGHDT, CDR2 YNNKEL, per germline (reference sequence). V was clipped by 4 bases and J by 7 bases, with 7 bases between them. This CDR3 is CASSRAPGYTF. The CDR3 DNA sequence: TGTGCCAGCAGCCGGGCCCCTGGCTACACCTTC.

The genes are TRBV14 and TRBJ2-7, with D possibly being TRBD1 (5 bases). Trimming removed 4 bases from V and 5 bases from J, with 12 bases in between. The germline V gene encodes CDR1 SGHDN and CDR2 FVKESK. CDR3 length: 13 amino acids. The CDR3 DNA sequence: TGTGCCAGCAGCCCTGGACATGCCCACGAGCAGTACTTC. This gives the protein CASSPGHAHEQYF.

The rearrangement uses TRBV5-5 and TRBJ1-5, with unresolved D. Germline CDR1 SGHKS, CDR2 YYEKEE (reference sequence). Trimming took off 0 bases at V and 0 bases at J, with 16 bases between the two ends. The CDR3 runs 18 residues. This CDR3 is CASSLADRVAYSNQPQHF. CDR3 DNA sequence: TGTGCCAGCAGCTTGGCCGATCGAGTTGCCTATAGCAATCAGCCCCAGCATTTT.

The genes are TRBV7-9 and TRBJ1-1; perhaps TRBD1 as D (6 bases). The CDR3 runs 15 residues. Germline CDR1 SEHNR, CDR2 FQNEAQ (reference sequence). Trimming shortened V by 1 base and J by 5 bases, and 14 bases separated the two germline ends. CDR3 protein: CASSLGYREGTEAFF. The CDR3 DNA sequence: TGTGCCAGCAGCTTAGGATACAGGGAAGGGACTGAAGCTTTCTTT.

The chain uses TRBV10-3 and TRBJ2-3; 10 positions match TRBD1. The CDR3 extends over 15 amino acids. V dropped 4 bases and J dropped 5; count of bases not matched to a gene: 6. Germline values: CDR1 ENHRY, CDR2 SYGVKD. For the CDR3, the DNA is TGTGCCATCAGTGGCCGGGACAGGGGTGGAGATACGCAGTATTTT. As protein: CAISGRDRGGDTQYF.

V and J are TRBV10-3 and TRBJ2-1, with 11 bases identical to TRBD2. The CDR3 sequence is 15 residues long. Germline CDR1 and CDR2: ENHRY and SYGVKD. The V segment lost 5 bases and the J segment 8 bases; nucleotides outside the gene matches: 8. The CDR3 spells CAISKLAGVSDEQFF. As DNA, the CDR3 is TGTGCCATCAGTAAACTAGCGGGAGTCAGCGATGAGCAGTTCTTC.

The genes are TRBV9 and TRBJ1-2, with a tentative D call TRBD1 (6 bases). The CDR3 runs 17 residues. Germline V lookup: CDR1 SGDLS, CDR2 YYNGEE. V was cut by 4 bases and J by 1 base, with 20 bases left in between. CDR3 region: CASSPRQVSTINYGYTF. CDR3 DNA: TGTGCCAGCAGCCCCAGACAGGTCTCCACCATTAACTATGGCTACACCTTC.

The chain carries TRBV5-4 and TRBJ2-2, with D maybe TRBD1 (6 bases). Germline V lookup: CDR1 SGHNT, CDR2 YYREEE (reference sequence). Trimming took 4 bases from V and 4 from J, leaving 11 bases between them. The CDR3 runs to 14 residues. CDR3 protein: CASSPGQTTGELFF. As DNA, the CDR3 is TGTGCCAGCAGCCCGGGACAAACCACCGGGGAGCTGTTTTTT.

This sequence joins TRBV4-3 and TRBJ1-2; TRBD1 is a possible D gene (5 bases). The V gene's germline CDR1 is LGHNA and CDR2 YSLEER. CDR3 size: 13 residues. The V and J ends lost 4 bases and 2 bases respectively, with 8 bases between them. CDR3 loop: CASSLGTNYGYTF. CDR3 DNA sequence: TGCGCCAGCAGCCTCGGGACCAACTATGGCTACACCTTC.

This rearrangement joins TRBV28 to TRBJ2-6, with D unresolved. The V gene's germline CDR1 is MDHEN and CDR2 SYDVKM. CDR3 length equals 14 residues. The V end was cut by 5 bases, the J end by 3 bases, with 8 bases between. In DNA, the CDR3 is TGTGCCAGCAGTACGGCGGATGGGGCCAACGTCCTGACTTTC. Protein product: CASSTADGANVLTF.

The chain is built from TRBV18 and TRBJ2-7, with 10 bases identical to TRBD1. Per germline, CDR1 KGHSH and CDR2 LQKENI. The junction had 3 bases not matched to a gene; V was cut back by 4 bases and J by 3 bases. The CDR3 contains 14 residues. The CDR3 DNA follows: TGTGCCAGCTCACGGACAGGGGGAGACTACGAGCAGTACTTC. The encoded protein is CASSRTGGDYEQYF.

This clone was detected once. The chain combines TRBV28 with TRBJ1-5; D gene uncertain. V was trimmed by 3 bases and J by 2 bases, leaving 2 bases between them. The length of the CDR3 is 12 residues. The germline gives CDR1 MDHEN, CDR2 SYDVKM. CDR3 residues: CASSFGNQPQHF. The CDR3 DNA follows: TGTGCCAGCAGTTTCGGCAATCAGCCCCAGCATTTT.